The rows below give T cell receptor beta chains drawn from one sample of a study of beta chain features in type 1 diabetes. Libraries were prepared by immunoSEQ multiplex PCR; TCRdb keeps only in-frame clonotypes and omits some of them. The data contain about 340,000 clones, 9.3% of them seen just once; the ten biggest clones take up over 0.95%. Sequenced material: central memory CD4+ T cells from blood. The source of these receptors is a man between 25 and 39 years old with type 1 diabetes. CDR3s include the opening cysteine and the closing phenylalanine or tryptophan. The D gene is left open where the match is weak. Rows give clone size only sometimes, using once, few, many, or a class for an expanded clone.

clone size | CDR3 length | J gene | D gene | V gene | CDR3 DNA | CDR3 protein
many | 14 | TRBJ1-6 | TRBD1 | TRBV10-3 | TGTGCCATCAGCTACGGGACAGAACATTCACCCCTCCACTTT | CAISYGTEHSPLHF
few | 11 | TRBJ2-1 | - | TRBV10-3 | TGTGCCACAGGGCGAGTAAATGAGCAGTTCTTC | CATGRVNEQFF
- | 14 | TRBJ2-7 | - | TRBV9 | TGTGCCAGCAGCGTGCGACAGGAAGGTTACGAGCAGTACTTC | CASSVRQEGYEQYF
few | 15 | TRBJ2-6 | - | TRBV29-1 | TGCAGCGTTGGACAGGCTAACTCTGGGGCCAACGTCCTGACTTTC | CSVGQANSGANVLTF
few | 17 | TRBJ1-6 | - | TRBV27 | TGTGCCAGCAGTTTTGGGCAGGAAGGCTGGAGTGGTTCACCCCTCCACTTT | CASSFGQEGWSGSPLHF
few | 16 | TRBJ2-7 | TRBD2 | TRBV4-1 | TGCGCCAGCAGCCAAGATATCCTAGCGGGGGGTTACGAGCAGTACTTC | CASSQDILAGGYEQYF
few | 21 | TRBJ2-3 | TRBD2 | TRBV5-1 | TGCGCCAGCAGCGAGACTTGGTATTCCCCTGGCTCAGCGGGGGCCGGGTTAAAGCAGTATTTT | CASSETWYSPGSAGAGLKQYF
- | 14 | TRBJ2-1 | - | TRBV29-1 | TGCAGCGTTGAAGATCCAGGGGGAGGGGATGAGCAGTTCTTC | CSVEDPGGGDEQFF
few | 15 | TRBJ1-1 | - | TRBV4-3 | TGCGCCAGCAGCCAAGATAAGAGCAGGGCCGCTGAAGCTTTCTTT | CASSQDKSRAAEAFF
few | 12 | TRBJ1-1 | - | TRBV29-1 | TGCAGCGCCCAAATCAGGGGTTTTGGGGCTTTCTTT | CSAQIRGFGAFF
- | 14 | TRBJ2-1 | TRBD2 | TRBV6-1 | TGTGCCAGCATCAGGACTAGCGGGGGTACTGAGCAGTTCTTC | CASIRTSGGTEQFF
- | 14 | TRBJ1-2 | - | TRBV7-9 | TGTGCCAGCAGCCCGTCGGACAGCTCGGGCGGCTACACCTTC | CASSPSDSSGGYTF
many | 11 | TRBJ2-3 | - | TRBV19 | TGTGCCAGTACCAAGACAGATACGCAGTATTTT | CASTKTDTQYF
few | 14 | TRBJ1-4 | - | TRBV18 | TGTGCCAGCTCATCTACAGGTGCTGATGAAAAACTGTTTTTT | CASSSTGADEKLFF
many | 14 | TRBJ2-4 | - | TRBV4-3 | TGCGCCAGCAGCCAAGATCGTAGCGTAAACATTCAGTACTTC | CASSQDRSVNIQYF
- | 17 | TRBJ2-5 | TRBD2 | TRBV7-2 | TGTGCCAGCAGCTTGGGACTAGCGGGGGGGCCCGAAGAGACCCAGTACTTC | CASSLGLAGGPEETQYF
few | 12 | TRBJ2-7 | - | TRBV11-2 | TGTGCCAGCAGCCCCGGGCCCTACGAGCAGTACTTC | CASSPGPYEQYF
few | 17 | TRBJ2-7 | TRBD1 | TRBV7-2 | TGTGCCAGCAGCTTAGCGGCAGGGGGTAATACGTTCTACGAGCAGTACTTC | CASSLAAGGNTFYEQYF
few | 16 | TRBJ2-2 | TRBD1 | TRBV19 | TGTGCCAGTACCCGAGGGGACAGATCGAACACCGGGGAGCTGTTTTTT | CASTRGDRSNTGELFF
- | 13 | TRBJ1-2 | TRBD1 | TRBV28 | TGTGCCAGCAGGCAGGGGGCAGAATATGGCTACACCTTC | CASRQGAEYGYTF
few | 16 | TRBJ2-6 | - | TRBV7-6 | TGTGCCAGCAGCTTAGTTGGAAGGTCTGGGGCCAACGTCCTGACTTTC | CASSLVGRSGANVLTF
- | 16 | TRBJ2-3 | - | TRBV6-5 | TGTGCCAGCAGTTACAGGCGCGGCGAATTAGCAGATACGCAGTATTTT | CASSYRRGELADTQYF
few | 14 | TRBJ2-3 | TRBD2 | TRBV29-1 | TGCAGCGTTGAGCCTAGCGGGGGGTCAGATACGCAGTATTTT | CSVEPSGGSDTQYF
few | 15 | TRBJ1-4 | - | TRBV5-6 | TGTGCCAGCAGTCTTGGTCCTGCGGGGAATGAAAAACTGTTTTTT | CASSLGPAGNEKLFF
few | 14 | TRBJ1-1 | - | TRBV5-1 | TGCGCCAGCAGGGAAGGGGCCGGGAACACTGAAGCTTTCTTT | CASREGAGNTEAFF
few | 16 | TRBJ2-2 | TRBD2 | TRBV18 | TGTGCCAGCTCACCCCCGGGCGGGAGAAGCACCGGGGAGCTGTTTTTT | CASSPPGGRSTGELFF
many | 15 | TRBJ2-1 | - | TRBV7-8 | TGTGCCAGCAGCCCCGGCAGGGATGTCTACAATGAGCAGTTCTTC | CASSPGRDVYNEQFF
few | 13 | TRBJ2-3 | - | TRBV7-2 | TGTGCCAGCAGCTTCAGTAGAGCAGATACGCAGTATTTT | CASSFSRADTQYF
- | 13 | TRBJ2-1 | - | TRBV7-9 | TGTGCCAGCAGCGTGGACTCCTACAATGAGCAGTTCTTC | CASSVDSYNEQFF
many | 13 | TRBJ1-2 | - | TRBV7-9 | TGTGCCAGCAGCTGGCATTCCGACTATGGCTACACCTTC | CASSWHSDYGYTF
few | 13 | TRBJ1-6 | - | TRBV7-2 | TGTGCCAGCAGCTTATCGCGGAATTCACCCCTCCACTTT | CASSLSRNSPLHF
few | 14 | TRBJ1-4 | - | TRBV7-9 | TGTGCCAGCAGCTTAGGGTTATCTAATGAAAAACTGTTTTTT | CASSLGLSNEKLFF
- | 15 | TRBJ2-7 | TRBD1 | TRBV9 | TGTGCCAGCAGCCCCGGACAGGGCCACTCCTACGAGCAGTACTTC | CASSPGQGHSYEQYF
many | 15 | TRBJ2-2 | - | TRBV7-2 | TGTGCCAGCAGCCTCCGGAGGCCAGACACCGGGGAGCTGTTTTTT | CASSLRRPDTGELFF
few | 16 | TRBJ2-3 | TRBD2 | TRBV6-6 | TGTGCCAGCAGTTACCATAGCGGGGGCCGTAAAGATACGCAGTATTTT | CASSYHSGGRKDTQYF
- | 14 | TRBJ2-7 | - | TRBV5-5 | TGTGCCAGCAGCTTGGGGCGGTCCGGCTACGAGCAGTACTTC | CASSLGRSGYEQYF
- | 15 | TRBJ1-2 | - | TRBV18 | TGTGCCAGCTCACCGCTGCTGCGCGCTAACTATGGCTACACCTTC | CASSPLLRANYGYTF